A single sample is the source of the 31 T cell receptor beta chains below, sequenced in a study of OX40 agonist ivuxolimab in advanced cancers. Profiled with immunoSEQ multiplex PCR; TCRdb holds only in-frame clones, not every one. Here the sample spans 90,000 or so clones, approximately 90% being singletons. Sequencing was performed on CD4+ or CD8+ T cells sorted from blood, taken in a trial of the OX40 agonist ivuxolimab. These receptors were collected from an adult with an advanced solid tumor such as melanoma, head and neck, liver or kidney cancer.

V gene TRBV19 combines with J gene TRBJ1-5; D remains unclear. CDR3 size: 17 residues. The V end was cut by 3 bases, the J end by 0 bases, with 15 bases between. Germline CDR1 reads LNHDA; CDR2 reads SQIVND (reference sequence). CDR3 coding DNA: TGTGCCAGTAGTATTTGGGGAGGCGGGGATAGCAATCAGCCCCAGCATTTT. This codes for CASSIWGGGDSNQPQHF.

This clone was found a few times. The genes are TRBV28 and TRBJ2-1; D not resolved. V was shortened by 6 bases and J by 5 bases, with 2 bases between the two germline ends. The CDR3 has 10 amino acids. Germline V gene sequence: CDR1 MDHEN, CDR2 SYDVKM. CDR3 nucleotide sequence: TGTGCCAGCAGCAACAATGAGCAGTTCTTC. Translating gives CASSNNEQFF.

The rearrangement joins TRBV19 to TRBJ1-4; 7 bases are shared with TRBD1. Germline CDR1 reads LNHDA; CDR2 reads SQIVND (reference sequence). There are 13 residues in the CDR3. J lost 8 bases, V lost 7 bases, and 7 bases had no gene match. Here the CDR3 DNA reads TGTGCCAGTACTTCGACAGGGAGGGAAAAACTGTTTTTT. It yields the protein CASTSTGREKLFF.

V is TRBV19 and J is TRBJ1-1; TRBD1 might be the D (5 bases). Germline V gives CDR1 LNHDA, CDR2 SQIVND (reference sequence). CDR3 length equals 13 residues. V was pared by 6 bases and J by 1 base, with 9 bases between. This CDR3 reads CASSGTANTEAFF. The CDR3, as DNA: TGTGCCAGTAGCGGGACGGCGAACACTGAAGCTTTCTTT.

This clone appeared a single time. The chain employs TRBV7-3 and TRBJ1-1, with a weak D call TRBD1 (5 bases). V lost 2 bases to trimming and J lost 0 bases, with 7 bases between them. Per germline, CDR1 SGHTA and CDR2 FQGTGA. The CDR3 spans 14 residues. The CDR3 is CASSLGGMNTEAFF. Written as DNA, the CDR3 is TGTGCCAGCAGCTTAGGGGGTATGAACACTGAAGCTTTCTTT.

The rearrangement links TRBV19 to TRBJ2-2; 14 positions agree with TRBD2. The V gene end was trimmed by 5 bases and the J gene end by 4 bases; junction bases not matched to a gene: 3. From germline, CDR1 is LNHDA and CDR2 SQIVND (reference sequence). The CDR3 has 16 amino acids. In nucleotides, the CDR3 is TGTGCCAGTAGTGGGGGACTAGCGGGAGCCACCGGGGAGCTGTTTTTT. Its protein is CASSGGLAGATGELFF. The whole variable domain, filled in from reference TRBV19 and TRBJ2-2, reads DGGITQSPKYLFRKEGQNVTLSCEQNLNHDAMYWYRQDPGQGLRLIYYSQIVNDFQKGDIAEGYSVSREKKESFPLTVTSAQKNPTAFYLCASSGGLAGATGELFFGEGSRLTVL.

The chain has TRBV29-1 and TRBJ2-7; D ambiguous. The CDR3 runs to 14 residues. Germline V lookup: CDR1 SQVTM, CDR2 ANQGSEA. V was clipped by 4 bases and J by 0 bases, with 13 bases between them. CDR3 protein: CSVAPEPLSYEQYF. CDR3 bases: TGCAGCGTTGCACCCGAGCCCCTCTCCTACGAGCAGTACTTC.

The V gene is TRBV30, the J gene TRBJ2-5, with TRBD2 matching 9 bases. The CDR3 has 16 residues. Germline CDR1 is GTSNPN and CDR2 is SVGIG (reference sequence). J was trimmed by 4 bases and V by 0 bases; bases with no gene match: 9. CDR3 DNA sequence: TGTGCCTGGAGTGTATTTAGCGGGAGTTTAGGAGAGACCCAGTACTTC. Translating gives CAWSVFSGSLGETQYF.

The V and J genes are TRBV11-2 and TRBJ2-1; TRBD2 matches at 9 bases. V dropped 3 bases and J dropped 10; count of bases not matched to a gene: 1. The CDR3 contains 12 residues. Germline values: CDR1 SGHAT, CDR2 FQNNGV. The CDR3 bases are TGTGCCAGCAGCTTTAGCGGGAGCGAGCAGTTCTTC. Translated, it gives CASSFSGSEQFF.

The V and J genes are TRBV9 and TRBJ1-2; TRBD1 aligns across 10 bases. The germline V gene has CDR1 SGDLS and CDR2 YYNGEE. V trimming: 2 bases; J trimming: 6 bases; junction bases outside the gene matches: 13. The CDR3 contains 17 residues. The CDR3 DNA sequence: TGTGCCAGCAGCGTTTCCGGGACAGGGGTTATGAGCGATGGCTACACCTTC. This translates into CASSVSGTGVMSDGYTF.

The V call is TRBV7-9, the J call TRBJ1-2; D is possibly TRBD1 (6 bases). The V end lost 7 bases, the J end lost 3 bases, and 24 bases lay between the germline ends. The CDR3 loop spans 17 amino acids. Germline V gene data show CDR1 as SEHNR and CDR2 as FQNEAQ (reference sequence). CDR3 DNA: TGTGCCAGCAAGGGGGAACTTCCGGGGGACCGAGACTATGGCTACACCTTC. It translates to CASKGELPGDRDYGYTF. Full variable domain (missing parts from reference TRBV7-9 and TRBJ1-2): DTGVSQNPRHKITKRGQNVTFRCDPISEHNRLYWYRQTLGQGPEFLTYFQNEAQLEKSRLLSDRFSAERPKGSFSTLEIQRTEQGDSAMYLCASKGELPGDRDYGYTFGSGTRLTVV.

V gene TRBV10-1 combines with J gene TRBJ2-3; D might be TRBD2 (6 bases). V was cut by 2 bases and J by 6 bases, with 18 bases left in between. Germline V gene sequence: CDR1 WNHNN, CDR2 SYGVQD (reference sequence). The CDR3 extends over 16 amino acids. The CDR3 loop reads CASSETTGAGLDTQYF. The CDR3 nucleotides read TGCGCCAGCAGTGAGACGACTGGGGCGGGGTTGGATACGCAGTATTTT.

The V gene is TRBV9, the J gene TRBJ2-2; D possibly corresponds to TRBD2 (6 bases). This CDR3 is 15 amino acids long. Between the trimmed V and J ends, which lost 3 bases and 7 bases, there was a span of 16 bases. The germline V gene encodes CDR1 SGDLS and CDR2 YYNGEE. The CDR3 nucleotides are TGTGCCAGCAGCGCCCAGGGCGGGGTCAGCGGGGAGCTGTTTTTT. It specifies CASSAQGGVSGELFF. Supplemented by reference TRBV9 and TRBJ2-2, the full variable domain reads DSGVTQTPKHLITATGQRVTLRCSPRSGDLSVYWYQQSLDQGLQFLIQYYNGEERAKGNILERFSAQQFPDLHSELNLSSLELGDSALYFCASSAQGGVSGELFFGEGSRLTVL.

The chain couples TRBV4-3 to TRBJ2-5; D perhaps matches TRBD2 (6 bases). The ends were cut back, 4 bases at V and 5 bases at J, with 17 bases in the middle. Germline assignment: CDR1 LGHNA and CDR2 YSLEER. This CDR3 comprises 15 residues. The CDR3 DNA reads as TGCGCCAGCAGCCCCGGGGCCCCGGGGAGGGAGACCCAGTACTTC. It is translated as CASSPGAPGRETQYF.

The chain couples TRBV7-9 to TRBJ2-5; the match to TRBD2 covers 8 bases. Germline CDR1 and CDR2: SEHNR and FQNEAQ (reference sequence). The CDR3 contains 16 residues. With 1 base clipped from V and 2 bases from J, the junction kept 6 bases outside the gene matches. The CDR3, as DNA: TGTGCCAGCAGCTTAGTAATCCTAGCGGGTCAAGAGACCCAGTACTTC. The encoded protein is CASSLVILAGQETQYF.

This chain links TRBV4-1 with TRBJ2-4; TRBD2 is a possible D gene (6 bases). V dropped 1 base and J dropped 0 bases, with 13 bases sitting between them. Per germline, CDR1 MGHRA and CDR2 YSYEKL. This CDR3 has 17 amino acids. Here the CDR3 reads CASSQGEEILAKNIQYF. In DNA, the CDR3 is TGCGCCAGCAGCCAAGGGGAGGAGATACTAGCCAAAAACATTCAGTACTTC.

The chain combines TRBV19 with TRBJ2-7; a possible D gene is TRBD2 (7 bases). The CDR3 covers 15 residues. V dropped 6 bases and J dropped 2 bases, with 17 bases sitting between them. Germline V gives CDR1 LNHDA, CDR2 SQIVND (reference sequence). Here the CDR3 reads CASSLSRGAAYEQYF. The CDR3 nucleotides read TGTGCCAGTAGCCTATCTCGGGGGGCGGCCTACGAGCAGTACTTC.

This sequence joins TRBV2 and TRBJ2-5; D gene ambiguous. The V end lost 0 bases, the J end lost 9 bases, and 17 bases lay between the germline ends. This CDR3 contains 15 residues. Germline CDR1 reads SNHLY; CDR2 reads FYNNEI. The CDR3 sequence is CASSEAPVSGWAQYF. The CDR3, as DNA: TGTGCCAGCAGTGAAGCGCCTGTTTCCGGTTGGGCCCAGTACTTC.

This clone was recorded a few times. The rearrangement joins TRBV7-3 to TRBJ2-1; 7 positions match TRBD2. The CDR3 spans 17 residues. Germline CDR1 reads SGHTA; CDR2 reads FQGTGA. Trimming at V came to 5 bases and at J to 7 bases, leaving 17 bases not matched to a gene. DNA for the CDR3: TGTGCCAGCAGCCCCGACCGAGGCGGGAGAAGTAGTAATGAGCAGTTCTTC. Translation: CASSPDRGGRSSNEQFF.

The chain employs TRBV5-5 and TRBJ2-1; D is ambiguous. This CDR3 comprises 14 residues. Germline CDR1 and CDR2: SGHKS and YYEKEE (reference sequence). V lost 4 bases and J 4 bases, leaving 12 bases between the germline ends. CDR3 in DNA: TGTGCCAGCAGCGCTGGTAGGTGGTACAATGAGCAGTTCTTC. Translating it yields CASSAGRWYNEQFF. Filled out from reference TRBV5-5 and TRBJ2-1, the complete variable domain reads DAGVTQSPTHLIKTRGQQVTLRCSPISGHKSVSWYQQVLGQGPQFIFQYYEKEERGRGNFPDRFSARQFPNYSSELNVNALLLGDSALYLCASSAGRWYNEQFFGPGTRLTVL.

The rearrangement uses TRBV18 and TRBJ2-5, with D possibly TRBD1 on 5 matching bases. V lost 4 bases and J lost 3, with 9 bases in between. Germline CDR1 reads KGHSH; CDR2 reads LQKENI. The CDR3 has 13 amino acids. CDR3 amino acids: CASSQGSKETQYF. The CDR3, as DNA: TGTGCCAGCTCACAGGGGTCCAAAGAGACCCAGTACTTC.

This clone was seen more than once but under ten times. V usage is TRBV18 and J usage is TRBJ1-2; D unclear. The CDR3 extends over 14 amino acids. Trimming stripped 2 bases from V and 3 bases from J, with 10 bases between. Looked up from germline, CDR1 is KGHSH and CDR2 is LQKENI. The CDR3 sequence: CASSPTKSDYGYTF. The CDR3 DNA sequence: TGTGCCAGCTCACCAACTAAGAGTGACTATGGCTACACCTTC.

The genes are TRBV9 and TRBJ2-1; 9 positions agree with TRBD2. With 0 bases clipped from V and 8 bases from J, the junction kept 6 bases outside the gene matches. This CDR3 has 15 residues. The V gene's germline CDR1 is SGDLS and CDR2 YYNGEE. The CDR3 DNA reads TGTGCCAGCAGCGTAGGTCTAGCGGGAATCGATGAGCAGTTCTTC. Translated: CASSVGLAGIDEQFF. The variable domain in full, completed from reference TRBV9 and TRBJ2-1, reads DSGVTQTPKHLITATGQRVTLRCSPRSGDLSVYWYQQSLDQGLQFLIQYYNGEERAKGNILERFSAQQFPDLHSELNLSSLELGDSALYFCASSVGLAGIDEQFFGPGTRLTVL.

The count of this clone is one. This chain connects TRBV28 to TRBJ1-5; weak D call: TRBD1 (6 bases). The CDR3 contains 17 residues. Germline V gene lookup returns CDR1 MDHEN and CDR2 SYDVKM. V was cut by 4 bases and J by 6 bases, with 22 bases left in between. The CDR3 spells CASSYPQGLLATQPQHF. CDR3 nucleotides: TGTGCCAGCAGTTACCCACAGGGTCTGTTAGCCACTCAGCCCCAGCATTTT.

This chain links TRBV18 with TRBJ2-1, with D perhaps matching TRBD2 (5 bases). Trimming took off 1 base at V and 4 bases at J, with 11 bases between the two ends. Looked up from germline, CDR1 is KGHSH and CDR2 is LQKENI. The CDR3 is 15 residues long. DNA of the CDR3: TGTGCCAGCTCACCACAAGGACTGAGGTACAATGAGCAGTTCTTC. It encodes CASSPQGLRYNEQFF.

The genes are TRBV5-6 and TRBJ2-1; a possible D gene is TRBD2 (6 bases). Trimming pared 0 bases from V and 6 bases from J, leaving 13 bases between. The CDR3 runs to 15 residues. Germline V lookup: CDR1 SGHDT, CDR2 YYEEEE. The CDR3 region is CASSLGELASNEQFF. CDR3 in DNA: TGTGCCAGCAGCTTGGGTGAACTAGCATCCAATGAGCAGTTCTTC.

The genes are TRBV18 and TRBJ2-3; D unclear. There are 14 residues in the CDR3. Germline V gene lookup returns CDR1 KGHSH and CDR2 LQKENI. Trimming cost V 5 bases and J 4 bases, with 13 bases left between them. CDR3 residues: CASSRSGDPDTQYF. DNA of the CDR3: TGTGCCAGCTCAAGAAGTGGGGATCCAGATACGCAGTATTTT.

The V gene is TRBV30, the J gene TRBJ2-2; 11 positions match TRBD2. V lost 3 bases, J lost 3 bases, and 9 bases stayed unmatched. The germline V gene has CDR1 GTSNPN and CDR2 SVGIG (reference sequence). The CDR3 is 17 amino acids. CDR3 nucleotide sequence: TGTGCCTGGAGATTGGGACTAGCGGAGCCATACACCGGGGAGCTGTTTTTT. Translating it yields CAWRLGLAEPYTGELFF.

The chain combines TRBV11-2 with TRBJ2-5; 10 nucleotides line up with TRBD2. The CDR3 covers 18 residues. Germline CDR1 is SGHAT and CDR2 is FQNNGV. Germline trimming cut 4 bases from V and 2 bases from J; bases unmatched to any gene: 13. The CDR3: CASSSIAVLAGVQETQYF. The CDR3 region has the DNA TGTGCCAGCAGCTCCATAGCAGTTCTAGCGGGAGTACAAGAGACCCAGTACTTC.

The chain employs TRBV6-5 and TRBJ2-3; D could derive from TRBD1 or TRBD2 (5 bases each). The CDR3 consists of 15 residues. V dropped 6 bases and J dropped 2 bases, with 15 bases sitting between them. Germline V gene sequence: CDR1 MNHEY, CDR2 SVGAGI. This CDR3 is CASRTGTPNTDTQYF. CDR3 sequence (DNA): TGTGCCAGCAGAACCGGGACGCCTAACACAGATACGCAGTATTTT.

V usage is TRBV11-2 and J usage is TRBJ1-4; 9 bases match TRBD1. Trimming removed 0 bases from V and 5 bases from J; junction bases left unmatched: 4. CDR3 size: 16 residues. Germline assignment: CDR1 SGHAT and CDR2 FQNNGV. This CDR3 is CASSLDRGTGNEKLFF. The DNA for the CDR3 is TGTGCCAGCAGCTTAGATCGGGGGACAGGGAATGAAAAACTGTTTTTT. Drawing the rest from reference TRBV11-2 and TRBJ1-4, the complete variable domain is EAGVAQSPRYKIIEKRQSVAFWCNPISGHATLYWYQQILGQGPKLLIQFQNNGVVDDSQLPKDRFSAERLKGVDSTLKIQPAKLEDSAVYLCASSLDRGTGNEKLFFGSGTQLSVL.